This is a list of T cell receptor beta chains from one sample in a study of CD8+ T cells in alopecia areata. The repertoire was sequenced with immunoSEQ multiplex PCR; TCRdb's copy has only in-frame clones and lacks some. The sample includes 110,000 to 150,000 clones, 58% of them seen just once. Sequences were derived from CD4+ T cells sorted from blood, sampled at week 0. These receptor sequences come from a human donor with alopecia areata. CDR3s include the opening cysteine and the closing phenylalanine or tryptophan.

>14|TRBJ2-7|TRBV5-1
CASSTGTGIYEQYF
>16|TRBJ2-2|TRBV4-2
CASSQDGTLTTGELFF
>15|TRBJ2-3|TRBV5-1
CASSSTDRRTDTQYF
>15|TRBJ2-5|TRBV7-2
CASSFSRGRQETQYF
>12|TRBJ2-1|TRBV15
CATSRREGEQFF
>10|TRBJ1-1|TRBV30
CASQNTEAFF
>13|TRBJ1-1|TRBV7-2
CASSLEENTEAFF
>14|TRBJ1-1|TRBV5-5
CASSHPRGNTEAFF
>11|TRBJ1-2|TRBV29-1
CSVVGGYGYTF
>13|TRBJ2-6|TRBV19
CACRAYGANVLTF
>16|TRBJ2-1|TRBV4-1
CASSHQDRREAGGQFF
>17|TRBJ2-6|TRBV5-1
CASSLGGTLSGANVLTF
>13|TRBJ1-5|TRBV7-9
CASSFEGNQPQHF
>13|TRBJ1-5|TRBV29-1
CSVATGNNQPQHF
>16|TRBJ2-1|TRBV19
CASSKQWERVHNEQFF
>13|TRBJ2-5|TRBV23-1
CASPQLGEETQYF
>12|TRBJ1-6|TRBV6-5
CASAQSNSPLHF
>15|TRBJ2-5|TRBV11-3
CASSSGTGNKETQYF
>13|TRBJ2-1|TRBV29-1
CSVVADSYNEQFF
>14|TRBJ1-1|TRBV10-3
CAISERDKNTEAFF